The rows below give T cell receptor beta chains drawn from one sample of a study. TCRdb processed the RT-PCR reads anew with MiXCR; each CDR3 protein has one entry. The repertoire holds fewer than 800,000 distinct CDR3 sequences, with approximately 14% as singletons. The sample taken for sequencing was memory CD4+ T cells from blood. The receptors shown here come from a female donor in good health, serving as a healthy control. CDR3s include the opening cysteine and the closing phenylalanine or tryptophan. A D gene is named only where the DNA matches it firmly. Clone size, where shown, is once, few, many, or a class for clones that have expanded.

>TRBV4-2|TRBJ2-1|NA|NA
CASSQEGRDPYNEQFF
TGTGCCAGCAGCCAAGAGGGACGGGACCCCTACAATGAGCAGTTCTTC
>TRBV2|TRBJ1-2|NA|NA
CASDPTHRDGYTF
TGTGCCAGCGACCCTACTCACAGGGATGGCTACACCTTC
>TRBV20-1|TRBJ2-1|few|NA
CSASNPGAYNEQFF
TGCAGTGCTAGTAACCCGGGGGCCTACAATGAGCAGTTCTTC
>TRBV15|TRBJ2-5|NA|TRBD2
CATSRTIVAGGQTQYF
TGTGCCACCAGCAGAACCATTGTAGCGGGAGGACAGACCCAGTACTTC
>TRBV7-2|TRBJ2-7|NA|NA
CATLRDRNSYEQYF
TGTGCCACACTCCGGGACCGAAACTCCTACGAGCAGTACTTC
>TRBV7-3|TRBJ2-1|many|NA
CAKEQYSPPNEQFF
TGTGCCAAAGAACAATACTCACCCCCGAATGAGCAGTTCTTC
>TRBV10-3|TRBJ1-2|few|NA
CAIRPGTIYGYTF
TGTGCCATTCGCCCCGGGACAATTTATGGCTACACCTTC
>TRBV12-3/TRBV12-4|TRBJ1-2|few|TRBD1
CASRTLGATGRYSDGYTF
TGTGCCAGCAGGACTTTAGGGGCGACAGGGAGGTATTCGGATGGCTACACCTTC
>TRBV30|TRBJ1-5|NA|NA
CAWSWAGANQPQHF
TGTGCCTGGAGTTGGGCCGGGGCCAATCAGCCCCAGCATTTT
>TRBV29-1|TRBJ1-3|NA|TRBD1
CSAGGGNTIYF
TGCAGCGCAGGGGGCGGAAACACCATATATTTT
>TRBV18|TRBJ1-2|many|NA
CASSPPERGYTF
TGTGCCAGCTCACCACCGGAGAGGGGCTACACCTTC
>TRBV5-1|TRBJ2-3|few|NA
CASHDGIASTTDTQYF
TGCGCCAGCCACGACGGGATAGCGAGTACCACAGATACGCAGTATTTT
>TRBV20-1|TRBJ2-3|NA|TRBD2
CSAPQLAGELSTDTQYF
TGCAGTGCTCCCCAACTAGCGGGAGAATTGAGCACAGATACGCAGTATTTT